These T cell receptor beta chains were read from a single sample in a study of Ad26.COV2.S vaccination and SARS-CoV-2 variants. Repertoires were generated with immunoSEQ multiplex PCR, while TCRdb's copy carries only in-frame clones and drops some. The sample carries approximately 300,000 clones, more than 70% recorded once. The material was peripheral blood, obtained in a trial of Ad26.COV2.S vaccine versus placebo. All receptors come from a person aged 18-60 years who received the Ad26.COV2.S COVID-19 vaccine or a placebo. Both conserved end residues are part of each CDR3. A D gene is named only where the DNA matches it firmly. Some rows have no size entry. The others give once, few or many, or a class for an expanded clone.

abundance: -; v_gene: TRBV3-1/TRBV3-2; j_gene: TRBJ2-2; d_gene: -; CDR3nt: TGTGCCAGCAGCCCCGGGGGAGGGGGGATAACCGGGGAGCTGTTTTTT; CDR3aa: CASSPGGGGITGELFF
abundance: -; v_gene: TRBV9; j_gene: TRBJ1-6; d_gene: TRBD1; CDR3nt: TGTGCCAGCAGCGCCCGGGACAGAAATTCACCCCTCCACTTT; CDR3aa: CASSARDRNSPLHF
abundance: -; v_gene: TRBV9; j_gene: TRBJ2-3; d_gene: TRBD2; CDR3nt: TGTGCCAGCAGCGCGAGTGGGCTAGCGGGGGGTAAGGGGTATTTT; CDR3aa: CASSASGLAGGKGYF
abundance: -; v_gene: TRBV7-8; j_gene: TRBJ1-5; d_gene: TRBD1; CDR3nt: TGTGCCAGCAGCTGGGGACAGCGAAATCAGCCCCAGCATTTT; CDR3aa: CASSWGQRNQPQHF
abundance: -; v_gene: TRBV11-3; j_gene: TRBJ1-2; d_gene: -; CDR3nt: TGTGCCAGCAGCCCCATACCAAGTTTGGAGGACACCTTC; CDR3aa: CASSPIPSLEDTF
abundance: once; v_gene: TRBV6-5; j_gene: TRBJ2-7; d_gene: TRBD1; CDR3nt: TGTGCCAGCAGTTACTCCGGGACAGGGCCCCACGAGCAGTACTTC; CDR3aa: CASSYSGTGPHEQYF
abundance: -; v_gene: TRBV5-4; j_gene: TRBJ2-7; d_gene: TRBD1; CDR3nt: TGTGCCAGCTCCGGGACAGGGACAGCCGAGCAGTACTTC; CDR3aa: CASSGTGTAEQYF
abundance: -; v_gene: TRBV6-5; j_gene: TRBJ1-2; d_gene: TRBD1; CDR3nt: TGTGCCAGCAGTTACAGGGGACGCAGGGGGTATGGCTACACCTTC; CDR3aa: CASSYRGRRGYGYTF
abundance: -; v_gene: TRBV4-1; j_gene: TRBJ1-1; d_gene: -; CDR3nt: TGCGCCAGCAGTCAAGAGACGGTGAACACTGAAGCTTTCTTT; CDR3aa: CASSQETVNTEAFF
abundance: -; v_gene: TRBV9; j_gene: TRBJ1-2; d_gene: -; CDR3nt: TGTGCCAGCAGCCCCCTCGGGACGCTAGGCTACACCTTC; CDR3aa: CASSPLGTLGYTF
abundance: -; v_gene: TRBV30; j_gene: TRBJ1-5; d_gene: -; CDR3nt: TGTGCCTGGAGTGGATCTGGGACCGCCGCCGGTCAGCCCCAGCATTTT; CDR3aa: CAWSGSGTAAGQPQHF
abundance: -; v_gene: TRBV2; j_gene: TRBJ1-1; d_gene: -; CDR3nt: TGTGCCAGCATCAGACGGGAAGAAGCTTTCTTT; CDR3aa: CASIRREEAFF
abundance: -; v_gene: TRBV5-1; j_gene: TRBJ2-5; d_gene: -; CDR3nt: TGCGCCAGCAGCTTGTCGGACGTGGAGACCCAGTACTTC; CDR3aa: CASSLSDVETQYF
abundance: -; v_gene: TRBV5-1; j_gene: TRBJ1-4; d_gene: -; CDR3nt: TGCGCCAGCAGCTCCAACATGGAGGAACTGTTTTTT; CDR3aa: CASSSNMEELFF
abundance: -; v_gene: TRBV7-2; j_gene: TRBJ1-2; d_gene: TRBD1; CDR3nt: TGTGCCAGCAGCCCATCGCAGGGGGCTGGTGGCTACACCTTC; CDR3aa: CASSPSQGAGGYTF
abundance: -; v_gene: TRBV15; j_gene: TRBJ1-2; d_gene: -; CDR3nt: TGTGCCACCAGCGAAGCCCGAACCGGCTACACCTTC; CDR3aa: CATSEARTGYTF
abundance: few; v_gene: TRBV4-3; j_gene: TRBJ2-3; d_gene: -; CDR3nt: TGCGCCAGCAGCCAAGAAGGAGACGCCCGCACGCAGTATTTT; CDR3aa: CASSQEGDARTQYF
abundance: -; v_gene: TRBV7-9; j_gene: TRBJ1-2; d_gene: -; CDR3nt: TGTGCCAGCAGCTTACGAGGCCAGGACTATGGCTACACCTTC; CDR3aa: CASSLRGQDYGYTF
abundance: -; v_gene: TRBV7-9; j_gene: TRBJ2-1; d_gene: TRBD2; CDR3nt: TGTGCCAGCAGCGCCACAAGCGGGGACTCCTACAATGAGCAGTTCTTC; CDR3aa: CASSATSGDSYNEQFF
abundance: -; v_gene: TRBV6-2/TRBV6-3; j_gene: TRBJ2-4; d_gene: -; CDR3nt: TGTGCCAGCAGTGCCGTAGGGGGGGAATTGGGCATTCAGTACTTC; CDR3aa: CASSAVGGELGIQYF
abundance: -; v_gene: TRBV9; j_gene: TRBJ2-1; d_gene: -; CDR3nt: TGTGCCAGCAGCATCCGGCGGAATGAGCAGTTCTTC; CDR3aa: CASSIRRNEQFF
abundance: -; v_gene: TRBV10-2; j_gene: TRBJ2-3; d_gene: -; CDR3nt: TGCGCCAGCAGTGATGAGGGGGGAAAAGATACGCAGTATTTT; CDR3aa: CASSDEGGKDTQYF
abundance: -; v_gene: TRBV2; j_gene: TRBJ1-1; d_gene: TRBD1; CDR3nt: TGTGCCAGCAGTGGAACCCCGACAGGGGTTGAAGCTTTCTTT; CDR3aa: CASSGTPTGVEAFF
abundance: -; v_gene: TRBV5-4; j_gene: TRBJ2-1; d_gene: -; CDR3nt: TGTGCCAGCAGCCCCAGGGGGGGCAACAATGAGCAGTTCTTC; CDR3aa: CASSPRGGNNEQFF
abundance: -; v_gene: TRBV5-1; j_gene: TRBJ2-5; d_gene: TRBD2; CDR3nt: TGCGCCAGCAGCAACCAGCGGGGGCAAGAGACCCAGTACTTC; CDR3aa: CASSNQRGQETQYF
abundance: few; v_gene: TRBV19; j_gene: TRBJ2-1; d_gene: TRBD2; CDR3nt: TGTGCCAGTAGTCCCACCCACAGCGGGGGTTACAATGAGCAGTTCTTC; CDR3aa: CASSPTHSGGYNEQFF
abundance: -; v_gene: TRBV7-6; j_gene: TRBJ1-1; d_gene: -; CDR3nt: TGTGCCAGCAGCTCGAGCTCGGTGAACACTGAAGCTTTCTTT; CDR3aa: CASSSSSVNTEAFF
abundance: -; v_gene: TRBV7-2; j_gene: TRBJ2-5; d_gene: TRBD2; CDR3nt: TGTGCCAGCAGCTTAGTTAGCGGGGGTCAAGAGACCCAGTACTTC; CDR3aa: CASSLVSGGQETQYF
abundance: -; v_gene: TRBV14; j_gene: TRBJ2-3; d_gene: -; CDR3nt: TGTGCCAGCAGCCCCGGGGTCCTTAGCACAGATACGCAGTATTTT; CDR3aa: CASSPGVLSTDTQYF
abundance: -; v_gene: TRBV18; j_gene: TRBJ1-3; d_gene: -; CDR3nt: TGTGCCAGCTCACCACAGGGATTAGGGGGGACGGCCTCTGGAAACACCATATATTTT; CDR3aa: CASSPQGLGGTASGNTIYF
abundance: -; v_gene: TRBV28; j_gene: TRBJ1-5; d_gene: -; CDR3nt: TGTGCCAGCACACCACAGGGAAGGCCCAATCAGCCCCAGCATTTT; CDR3aa: CASTPQGRPNQPQHF
abundance: -; v_gene: TRBV6-2/TRBV6-3; j_gene: TRBJ2-2; d_gene: -; CDR3nt: TGTGCCAGCAGCTTACTCCGACAGGGAGGCACCGGGGAGCTGTTTTTT; CDR3aa: CASSLLRQGGTGELFF
abundance: -; v_gene: TRBV6-5; j_gene: TRBJ2-7; d_gene: -; CDR3nt: TGTGCCAGCATAGGGGGTTCGCTGGGGGAGGAGCAGTACTTC; CDR3aa: CASIGGSLGEEQYF
abundance: -; v_gene: TRBV27; j_gene: TRBJ2-6; d_gene: TRBD1; CDR3nt: TGTGCCAGACCGACAGGGTGCTCTGGGGCCAACGTCCTGACTTTC; CDR3aa: CARPTGCSGANVLTF
abundance: -; v_gene: TRBV4-1; j_gene: TRBJ1-1; d_gene: -; CDR3nt: TGCGCCAGCAGCCAAGTCGGCAACACTGAAGCTTTCTTT; CDR3aa: CASSQVGNTEAFF